The rows below give T cell receptor beta chains drawn from one sample of a study of shared clonotypes between healthy human individuals. The table came from immunoSEQ multiplex PCR; TCRdb's copy has only in-frame clones and leaves some out. The data show millions of clones, with more than 90% seen just once and around 0.14% held by the top ten. The sample taken for sequencing was naive CD4+ T cells sorted from blood. These receptors all come from a man aged 18 to 29 in good health. Each CDR3 is given with its conserved first and last residue. The D gene is left open where the match is weak. Some rows mark clone size as missing; the rest say once, few, many or name a class of expanded clone.

clone size: -
CDR3 length: 13
V gene: TRBV6-5
D gene: -
J gene: TRBJ2-5
CDR3 DNA: TGTGCCAGCAGTGGACTTACAACAGAGACCCAGTACTTC
CDR3 protein: CASSGLTTETQYF

clone size: -
CDR3 length: 17
V gene: TRBV2
D gene: TRBD1
J gene: TRBJ2-2
CDR3 DNA: TGTGCCAGCAGGGGACAGGGTTTACTCGCGAACACCGGGGAGCTGTTTTTT
CDR3 protein: CASRGQGLLANTGELFF

clone size: -
CDR3 length: 14
V gene: TRBV19
D gene: -
J gene: TRBJ2-2
CDR3 DNA: TGTGCCAGTAGTACAGGGGCGAACACCGGGGAGCTGTTTTTT
CDR3 protein: CASSTGANTGELFF

clone size: once
CDR3 length: 13
V gene: TRBV10-3
D gene: -
J gene: TRBJ1-2
CDR3 DNA: TGTGCCATCACATCGCTCGGGGTGGGAGGCTACACCTTC
CDR3 protein: CAITSLGVGGYTF

clone size: -
CDR3 length: 13
V gene: TRBV6-5
D gene: -
J gene: TRBJ1-5
CDR3 DNA: TGTGCCATCAGTGAGTCTAGCAATCAGCCCCAGCATTTT
CDR3 protein: CAISESSNQPQHF

clone size: -
CDR3 length: 18
V gene: TRBV19
D gene: -
J gene: TRBJ1-5
CDR3 DNA: TGTGCCAGTAGTATAGATCGTACGAGATCTGCCCTTACAGGACCCCAGCATTTT
CDR3 protein: CASSIDRTRSALTGPQHF

clone size: -
CDR3 length: 15
V gene: TRBV7-2
D gene: TRBD1
J gene: TRBJ2-3
CDR3 DNA: TGTGCCAGCAGCTTCCGGGACAGGGTGATGGTTACGCAGTATTTT
CDR3 protein: CASSFRDRVMVTQYF

clone size: few
CDR3 length: 13
V gene: TRBV30
D gene: TRBD1
J gene: TRBJ1-4
CDR3 DNA: TGTGCCTGGGGGACAGGGAGAAAAGGTTACCTGTTTTTT
CDR3 protein: CAWGTGRKGYLFF

clone size: -
CDR3 length: 14
V gene: TRBV6-1
D gene: -
J gene: TRBJ1-6
CDR3 DNA: TGTGCCAGCAGCAAATCGGACACTAATTCACCCCTCCACTTT
CDR3 protein: CASSKSDTNSPLHF

clone size: -
CDR3 length: 14
V gene: TRBV19
D gene: TRBD1
J gene: TRBJ1-1
CDR3 DNA: TGTGCCAGTAGTACTGACAGGGGGCGGACTGAAGCTTTCTTT
CDR3 protein: CASSTDRGRTEAFF

clone size: -
CDR3 length: 13
V gene: TRBV2
D gene: -
J gene: TRBJ2-1
CDR3 DNA: TGTGCCAGCAAGGGGACCCTGGACAATGAGCAGTTCTTC
CDR3 protein: CASKGTLDNEQFF

clone size: -
CDR3 length: 14
V gene: TRBV5-1
D gene: TRBD1
J gene: TRBJ2-3
CDR3 DNA: TGCGCCAGCAGCATGGGACAGGGGGGAGATACGCAGTATTTT
CDR3 protein: CASSMGQGGDTQYF

clone size: -
CDR3 length: 17
V gene: TRBV4-3
D gene: TRBD2
J gene: TRBJ2-3
CDR3 DNA: TGCGCCAGCAGCCAAGGTTTAGGCTCCCTGGGGGGGGATACGCAGTATTTT
CDR3 protein: CASSQGLGSLGGDTQYF

clone size: -
CDR3 length: 15
V gene: TRBV28
D gene: -
J gene: TRBJ2-1
CDR3 DNA: TGTGCCAGCAGTTTTGGGGGGTTAGGCCCTAATGAGCAGTTCTTC
CDR3 protein: CASSFGGLGPNEQFF

clone size: -
CDR3 length: 14
V gene: TRBV18
D gene: TRBD2
J gene: TRBJ2-1
CDR3 DNA: TGTGCCAGCTCACCGACTAGCGGAGCTACCAAGCAGTTCTTC
CDR3 protein: CASSPTSGATKQFF

clone size: -
CDR3 length: 16
V gene: TRBV5-8
D gene: -
J gene: TRBJ2-7
CDR3 DNA: TGTGCCAGCAGCTTGGTATTAGGGGGGTACTCCTACGAGCAGTACTTC
CDR3 protein: CASSLVLGGYSYEQYF

clone size: once
CDR3 length: 17
V gene: TRBV4-2
D gene: TRBD2
J gene: TRBJ2-5
CDR3 DNA: TGTGCCAGCAGCCAAGATTTGGGGGGGTACGGCCAAGAGACCCAGTACTTC
CDR3 protein: CASSQDLGGYGQETQYF

clone size: -
CDR3 length: 14
V gene: TRBV19
D gene: -
J gene: TRBJ2-7
CDR3 DNA: TGTGCCAGTAGTTCTAGGGTGCTGGGCTACGAGCAGTACTTC
CDR3 protein: CASSSRVLGYEQYF

clone size: -
CDR3 length: 15
V gene: TRBV21-1
D gene: -
J gene: TRBJ2-2
CDR3 DNA: TGTGCCAGCAGCAAACGGACAGGGGATACCGGGGAGCTGTTTTTT
CDR3 protein: CASSKRTGDTGELFF

clone size: -
CDR3 length: 14
V gene: TRBV6-4
D gene: TRBD1
J gene: TRBJ1-2
CDR3 DNA: TGTGCCAGCAGCCCTAGACAGGGGATCTATGGCTACACCTTC
CDR3 protein: CASSPRQGIYGYTF

clone size: few
CDR3 length: 14
V gene: TRBV5-4
D gene: -
J gene: TRBJ1-1
CDR3 DNA: TGTGCCAGCAGCTTGCAGGATAGGAACACTGAAGCTTTCTTT
CDR3 protein: CASSLQDRNTEAFF

clone size: -
CDR3 length: 14
V gene: TRBV18
D gene: TRBD1
J gene: TRBJ1-5
CDR3 DNA: TGTGCCAGCTCACCAGACAGGGGTGGGCAGCCCCAGCATTTT
CDR3 protein: CASSPDRGGQPQHF

clone size: -
CDR3 length: 14
V gene: TRBV6-5
D gene: -
J gene: TRBJ1-1
CDR3 DNA: TGTGCCAGCAGTCACAACACAGGGCTCACTGAAGCTTTCTTT
CDR3 protein: CASSHNTGLTEAFF

clone size: once
CDR3 length: 14
V gene: TRBV19
D gene: -
J gene: TRBJ2-4
CDR3 DNA: TGTGCCAGTAGTATCCAACAGGGTAAAAACATTCAGTACTTC
CDR3 protein: CASSIQQGKNIQYF

clone size: -
CDR3 length: 17
V gene: TRBV15
D gene: TRBD1
J gene: TRBJ2-1
CDR3 DNA: TGTGCCACCAGCAAGGGGGACAGAGCTTCATCCTACAATGAGCAGTTCTTC
CDR3 protein: CATSKGDRASSYNEQFF

clone size: -
CDR3 length: 14
V gene: TRBV6-5
D gene: -
J gene: TRBJ2-7
CDR3 DNA: TGTGCCAGCAGTTCCGGGACTTCGAACAACGAGCAGTACTTC
CDR3 protein: CASSSGTSNNEQYF

clone size: -
CDR3 length: 14
V gene: TRBV7-9
D gene: -
J gene: TRBJ2-7
CDR3 DNA: TGTGCCAGCAGCCGTGAGCAGGGCTCCTACGAGCAGTACTTC
CDR3 protein: CASSREQGSYEQYF

clone size: -
CDR3 length: 14
V gene: TRBV4-3
D gene: -
J gene: TRBJ2-5
CDR3 DNA: TGCGCCAGCAGCCGTAACAGGGACCAAGAGACCCAGTACTTC
CDR3 protein: CASSRNRDQETQYF

clone size: -
CDR3 length: 15
V gene: TRBV5-1
D gene: TRBD1
J gene: TRBJ2-7
CDR3 DNA: TGCGCCAGCAGCTTGGCGGGGCAGGGGGCATACGAGCAGTACTTC
CDR3 protein: CASSLAGQGAYEQYF

clone size: -
CDR3 length: 18
V gene: TRBV5-4
D gene: TRBD2
J gene: TRBJ2-3
CDR3 DNA: TGTGCCAGCAGCGAGGGACTAGCGGGGGCCCGATCCACAGATACGCAGTATTTT
CDR3 protein: CASSEGLAGARSTDTQYF

clone size: -
CDR3 length: 15
V gene: TRBV6-6
D gene: -
J gene: TRBJ2-7
CDR3 DNA: TGTGCCAGCAGGGCCAAGGACGGCCGCTCCTACGAGCAGTACTTC
CDR3 protein: CASRAKDGRSYEQYF